This is a list of T cell receptor beta chains from one sample in a study of identical twins. TCRdb used MiXCR to reprocess the 5' RACE reads, holding one entry per CDR3 protein. The repertoire has under 400,000 distinct CDR3 sequences, 9% to 10% of them found once; the top ten carry over 7%. What was sequenced was naive T cells sorted from blood. The receptors originated from a woman aged 45 to 65 in good health. Each CDR3 is given with its conserved first and last residue. D genes are given only for firm matches.

CATSVGRWGDTQYF	.	TRBJ2-3	TRBV24-1
CAISDLAAQPWEQYF	.	TRBJ2-7	TRBV10-3
CASSGSFNSGNTIYF	.	TRBJ1-3	TRBV2
CAISEGQGAKIEQFF	TRBD1	TRBJ2-1	TRBV10-3
CASSHPGTSGYNEQFF	TRBD2	TRBJ2-1	TRBV19
CSARVGYTF	.	TRBJ1-2	TRBV20-1
CASSERAQVGDYEQYF	.	TRBJ2-7	TRBV6-1
CASSLRLAGNGEQFF	TRBD2	TRBJ2-1	TRBV5-1
CASSLVGSRGYTQYF	.	TRBJ2-3	TRBV12-3/TRBV12-4
CASLKTGDTQYF	.	TRBJ2-3	TRBV19
CASSPHPGLTEAFF	.	TRBJ1-1	TRBV18
CASNGGPVATQYF	.	TRBJ2-5	TRBV12-3/TRBV12-4
CASSLIAGGGNEQFF	TRBD2	TRBJ2-1	TRBV5-1
CASSLFPRDKQEAQYF	.	TRBJ2-5	TRBV7-9
CAISKSAGTGNQPQHF	TRBD1	TRBJ1-5	TRBV10-3
CAESGPSYNEQFF	.	TRBJ2-1	TRBV7-9
CASSLEDRITYEQYF	TRBD1	TRBJ2-7	TRBV11-3
CSARDRVGNTEAFF	TRBD1	TRBJ1-1	TRBV20-1
CASSFSPGQRGTEAFF	TRBD1	TRBJ1-1	TRBV5-1
CASSLVSGVSYNEQFF	TRBD2	TRBJ2-1	TRBV7-2
CASSRENTGELFF	.	TRBJ2-2	TRBV25-1
CASSARTGDYGYTF	TRBD1	TRBJ1-2	TRBV2
CASSLSLRDTPNTEAFF	.	TRBJ1-1	TRBV5-1
CASRQGGRGFGYTF	.	TRBJ1-2	TRBV27
CASLNGPPSNTEAFF	.	TRBJ1-1	TRBV6-1
CASSETLAAQPQHF	.	TRBJ1-5	TRBV2
CASSTYRGRLSGELFF	TRBD1	TRBJ2-2	TRBV7-9
CSVVGSNEQFF	.	TRBJ2-1	TRBV29-1
CASTKVPTSLIGELFF	.	TRBJ2-2	TRBV27
CASSMGLPTEQFF	.	TRBJ2-1	TRBV19
CASSSGQELYEQYF	TRBD1	TRBJ2-7	TRBV6-5
CATTTLGDQPQHF	.	TRBJ1-5	TRBV12-3/TRBV12-4
CASSFGQGGTEAFF	TRBD1	TRBJ1-1	TRBV5-1